Below are 14 T cell receptor beta chains sequenced from a single sample in a study of cytomegalovirus exposure and HLA in healthy donors. PCR used 60 Vbeta primers and 13 Jbeta primers. Sequencing used immunoSEQ multiplex PCR; TCRdb keeps in-frame clones, though not all of them. This table holds fewer than 95,000 clones, over 60% found once. The sequenced material came from PBMCs. These receptors were obtained from a woman between 45 and 60 years old in good health and CMV-seropositive.

The chain is built from TRBV28 and TRBJ2-7, with 9 bases identical to TRBD1. Germline V gene data show CDR1 as MDHEN and CDR2 as SYDVKM. J lost 2 bases, V lost 6 bases, and 5 bases had no gene match. The CDR3 consists of 14 residues. CDR3 protein: CASSSGDRAYEQYF. CDR3 in DNA: TGTGCCAGCAGCTCCGGGGACAGGGCCTACGAGCAGTACTTC.

The V gene is TRBV28, the J gene TRBJ1-2; 9 bases map to TRBD1. V lost 8 bases to trimming and J lost 6 bases; unmatched junction nucleotides: 13. CDR3 length: 15 amino acids. Germline loops: CDR1 MDHEN, CDR2 SYDVKM. CDR3 amino acids: CASGRQARDRDGYTF. In DNA, the CDR3 is TGTGCCAGCGGCCGCCAAGCGAGGGACAGGGATGGCTACACCTTC.

Only a few counts were recorded for this clone. The chain joins TRBV6-1 to TRBJ2-7, with 9 bases aligning to TRBD1. The CDR3 runs to 14 residues. Germline V gives CDR1 MNHNS, CDR2 SASEGT. V was pared by 6 bases and J by 0 bases, with 3 bases of the junction left unmatched. The CDR3 region is CASRLTGGSYEQYF. The CDR3 DNA follows: TGTGCCAGCAGACTGACAGGGGGCTCCTACGAGCAGTACTTC.

This chain uses TRBV27 with TRBJ1-2, with 8 bases that match TRBD1. V shed 4 bases, J shed 3 bases, and the junction held 7 bases outside the gene matches. The V gene's germline CDR1 is MNHEY and CDR2 SMNVEV (reference sequence). This CDR3 is built from 15 residues. CDR3 in DNA: TGTGCCAGCAGTTCCCCTTCACAGGGGGACTATGGCTACACCTTC. Protein: CASSSPSQGDYGYTF.

V is TRBV6-1 and J is TRBJ1-3; D not certain. The CDR3 is 13 amino acids. In germline, CDR1 is MNHNS, CDR2 SASEGT. The ends were cut back, 0 bases at V and 4 bases at J, with 4 bases in the middle. CDR3 residues: CASSEAQGNTIYF. The DNA for the CDR3 is TGTGCCAGCAGTGAAGCTCAGGGAAACACCATATATTTT.

This clone has just a few counts. This rearrangement joins TRBV5-4 to TRBJ2-1; D is uncertain. The V and J ends lost 0 bases and 5 bases respectively, with 6 bases between them. This CDR3 is built from 13 residues. CDR1 and CDR2 from the germline V gene are SGHNT and YYREEE (reference sequence). In DNA, the CDR3 is TGTGCCAGCAGCTTGGCAGGTGACAATGAGCAGTTCTTC. Amino acid sequence: CASSLAGDNEQFF.

This chain links TRBV7-6 with TRBJ2-3; D unresolved. The CDR3 has 14 residues. Germline V gives CDR1 SGHVS, CDR2 FNYEAQ. V lost 4 bases to trimming and J lost 4 bases, with 12 bases between them. The chain's CDR3 is CASSSPGTPDTQYF. Here the CDR3 DNA reads TGTGCCAGCAGCTCCCCAGGAACGCCAGATACGCAGTATTTT.

This clone occurred a few times. V gene TRBV7-3 combines with J gene TRBJ2-5; a possible D gene is TRBD2 (5 bases). Germline CDR1 reads SGHTA; CDR2 reads FQGTGA. The CDR3 covers 15 residues. Trimming cost V 2 bases and J 5 bases, with 15 bases left between them. CDR3 amino acids: CASSLGGGPGETQYF. For the CDR3, the DNA is TGTGCCAGCAGCTTAGGTGGCGGGCCGGGTGAGACCCAGTACTTC.

This clone was recorded a few times. CDR3 in amino acids: CASSVLSTRSGELFF. Written as DNA, the CDR3 is TGTGCCAGCAGTGTTCTTAGTACGCGGTCCGGGGAGCTGTTTTTT. V is TRBV2 and J is TRBJ2-2; D remains unclear. CDR1 and CDR2 from the germline V gene are SNHLY and FYNNEI. This CDR3 region has 15 residues. V dropped 4 bases and J dropped 6 bases, with 15 bases sitting between them.

This clone was seen only a few times. The chain joins TRBV2 to TRBJ1-1; 7 bases agree with TRBD1. The CDR3 runs 15 residues. The germline CDR1 and CDR2 sequences are SNHLY and FYNNEI. V was pared by 4 bases and J by 3 bases, with 8 bases of the junction left unmatched. The CDR3 protein is CASSVGGASDTEAFF. CDR3 DNA: TGTGCCAGCAGTGTAGGGGGCGCCTCGGACACTGAAGCTTTCTTT. Full variable domain (remainder filled in from reference TRBV2 and TRBJ1-1): EPEVTQTPSHQVTQMGQEVILRCVPISNHLYFYWYRQILGQKVEFLVSFYNNEISEKSEIFDDQFSVERPDGSNFTLKIRSTKLEDSAMYFCASSVGGASDTEAFFGQGTRLTVV.

The gene calls are TRBV2 and TRBJ1-1; possibly TRBD1 for D (5 bases). CDR1 and CDR2 from the germline V gene are SNHLY and FYNNEI. The CDR3 covers 15 residues. The ends were cut back, 2 bases at V and 3 bases at J, with 13 bases in the middle. The CDR3 nucleotides are TGTGCCAGCAGTGAAATTGCCAGGGATTACACTGAAGCTTTCTTT. Protein product: CASSEIARDYTEAFF.

This clone was seen only a few times. At one of its ends the junction is not consistent with the germline gene, which may arise from a read error. The chain uses TRBV27 and TRBJ1-6; D unresolved. CDR3 size: 14 residues. CDR1 is MNHEY, CDR2 SMNVEV, per germline (reference sequence). CDR3 bases: TGTGCCAGCAAGTTGATCAGTCCCAATTCGCCCCTCCACTTT. This sequence encodes CASKLISPNSPLHF.

The V gene is TRBV19, the J gene TRBJ2-7; the D gene is possibly TRBD1 (6 bases). Germline V gives CDR1 LNHDA, CDR2 SQIVND (reference sequence). The CDR3 is made up of 16 amino acids. V was pared by 3 bases and J by 0 bases, with 15 bases between. The CDR3 here is CASSMLGGASSYEQYF. The CDR3 DNA reads TGTGCCAGTAGTATGCTTGGGGGCGCGAGCTCCTACGAGCAGTACTTC.

This CDR3 is CASSDSGGVPEQFF. For the CDR3, the DNA is TGTGCCAGCAGTGATAGCGGGGGGGTGCCTGAGCAGTTCTTC. The chain recombines TRBV25-1 with TRBJ2-1; 11 bases are shared with TRBD2. The trim removed 3 bases at V and 9 bases at J, leaving 4 bases unmatched. The CDR3 has 14 amino acids. In germline, CDR1 is MGHDK, CDR2 SYGVNS.